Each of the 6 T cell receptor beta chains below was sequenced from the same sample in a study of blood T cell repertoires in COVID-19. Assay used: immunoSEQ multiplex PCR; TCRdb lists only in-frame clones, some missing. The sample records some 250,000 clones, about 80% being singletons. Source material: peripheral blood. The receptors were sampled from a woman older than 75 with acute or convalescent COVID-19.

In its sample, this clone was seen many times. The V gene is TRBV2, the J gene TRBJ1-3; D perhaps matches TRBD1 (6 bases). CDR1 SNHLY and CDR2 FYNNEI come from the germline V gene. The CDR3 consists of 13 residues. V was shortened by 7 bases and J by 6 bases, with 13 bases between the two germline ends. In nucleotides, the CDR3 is TGTGCCAGCACCAGACAGGATCTAAACACCATATATTTT. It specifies CASTRQDLNTIYF. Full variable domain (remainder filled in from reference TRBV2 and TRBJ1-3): EPEVTQTPSHQVTQMGQEVILRCVPISNHLYFYWYRQILGQKVEFLVSFYNNEISEKSEIFDDQFSVERPDGSNFTLKIRSTKLEDSAMYFCASTRQDLNTIYFGEGSWLTVV.

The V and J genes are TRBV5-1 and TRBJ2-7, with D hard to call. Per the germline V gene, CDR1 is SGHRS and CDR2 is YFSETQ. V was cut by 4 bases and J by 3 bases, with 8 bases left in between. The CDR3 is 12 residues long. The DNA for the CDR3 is TGCGCCAGCAGCGGAGAAGTCTACGAGCAGTACTTC. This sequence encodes CASSGEVYEQYF.

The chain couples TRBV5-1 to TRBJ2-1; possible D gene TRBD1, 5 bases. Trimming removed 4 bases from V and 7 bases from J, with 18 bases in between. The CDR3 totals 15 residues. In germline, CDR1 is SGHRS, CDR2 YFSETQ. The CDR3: CASSPVPGSVNEQFF. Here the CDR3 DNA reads TGCGCCAGCAGCCCTGTACCAGGGTCCGTAAATGAGCAGTTCTTC. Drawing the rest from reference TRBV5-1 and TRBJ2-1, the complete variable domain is KAGVTQTPRYLIKTRGQQVTLSCSPISGHRSVSWYQQTPGQGLQFLFEYFSETQRNKGNFPGRFSGRQFSNSRSEMNVSTLELGDSALYLCASSPVPGSVNEQFFGPGTRLTVL.

CDR3 region: CASSNSYNQPQHF. CDR3 nucleotides: TGTGCCAGCAGTAACAGTTACAATCAGCCCCAGCATTTT. V gene TRBV28 combines with J gene TRBJ1-5; the D is unclear. Per the germline V gene, CDR1 is MDHEN and CDR2 is SYDVKM. The length of the CDR3 is 13 residues. Trimming shortened V by 5 bases and J by 3 bases, and 8 bases separated the two germline ends.

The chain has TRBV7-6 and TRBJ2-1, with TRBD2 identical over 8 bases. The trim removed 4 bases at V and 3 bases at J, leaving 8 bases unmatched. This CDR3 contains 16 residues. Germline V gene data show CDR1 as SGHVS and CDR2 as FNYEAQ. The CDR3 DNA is TGTGCCAGCAGCTCCAACGGGGGGGCGGGCTACAATGAGCAGTTCTTC. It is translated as CASSSNGGAGYNEQFF.

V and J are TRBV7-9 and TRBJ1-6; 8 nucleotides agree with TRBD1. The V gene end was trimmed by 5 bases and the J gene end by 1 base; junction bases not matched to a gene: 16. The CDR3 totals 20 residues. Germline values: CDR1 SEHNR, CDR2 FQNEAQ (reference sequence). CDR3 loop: CASSIRPGQEKWSYNSPLHF. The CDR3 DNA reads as TGTGCCAGCAGCATACGACCGGGACAGGAAAAATGGTCCTATAATTCACCCCTCCACTTT.